This T cell receptor beta chain originates from a study of regulatory T cells in long-lasting Graves disease. TCR beta libraries were built with iRepertoire HTBI primers and Arm-PCR of CDR3 regions. TCRdb itself ran the multiplex PCR reads through MiXCR, one entry per CDR3 protein. The table shows about 360,000 distinct CDR3 sequences, with 15% to 20% occurring only once. General study findings and limits: Patients with persistent disease showed a bias toward TRBV28, TRBJ1-2 and TRBJ2-5. Between persistent patients, around 2,900 public clonotypes were shared, exceeding the 966 shared between new patients. Sampling was limited to peripheral blood rather than thyroid tissue.

This clonotype was recorded at least ten times. Antigen: not known. This CDR3 has 15 residues. V gave up 7 bases and J gave up 6 bases, with 18 bases separating them. Germline V gives CDR1 SNHLY, CDR2 FYNNEI. Time point meaning: newly diagnosed GD, antithyroid drugs for less than 3 months. From PBMCs, RNA was extracted and then used to make the TCR library. This same sample was also part of a study on T cells in Graves' hyperthyroidism and ophthalmopathy. As reported in that work: Exclusion followed for patients with uncontrolled infection, other autoimmune disease, pregnancy or lactation.

The sample was peripheral blood mononuclear cells (PBMCs), taken at new diagnosis, from a patient treated with antithyroid drugs. The V and J genes are TRBV2 and TRBJ2-2, with D perhaps matching TRBD1 or TRBD2 (5 bases each). The TCR originated in a woman aged 18-29 years with Graves disease. The CDR3 DNA is TGTGCCAGCACCCCCCGGGGCTTAGGCTCCGGGGAGCTGTTTTTT. It specifies CASTPRGLGSGELFF.